These T cell receptor beta chains were read from a single sample in a study of blood T cell repertoires in COVID-19. TCRdb's copy holds only in-frame clones and misses some; the assay was immunoSEQ multiplex PCR. The table lists about 81,000 clones, roughly 86% of them singletons. The sequenced sample was peripheral blood. Source of these receptors: a man aged 60-69 years with acute or convalescent COVID-19. Each CDR3 is given with its conserved first and last residue. The D gene is left open where the match is weak. Size is omitted from some rows. Given values are once, few, many or a class for expanded clones.

d_gene	v_gene	j_gene	abundance	CDR3nt	CDR3aa
TRBD2	TRBV27	TRBJ2-5	NA	TGTGCCAGCAGTTTATGGGCGGGAGGGGGTATCCCCAAGACCCAGTACTTC	CASSLWAGGGIPKTQYF
NA	TRBV27	TRBJ1-1	NA	TGTGCCAGCAGTTTCAAATCAGGGGCCCCGAACACTGAAGCTTTCTTT	CASSFKSGAPNTEAFF
NA	TRBV18	TRBJ1-2	once	TGTGCCAGCTCACCAAGGGGGAGGGGACAAAACTATGGCTACACCTTC	CASSPRGRGQNYGYTF
TRBD1	TRBV5-1	TRBJ2-5	NA	TGCGCCAGCAGCTTCTTAGGACAGGGGAGAGAGACCCAGTACTTC	CASSFLGQGRETQYF
TRBD1	TRBV29-1	TRBJ2-1	NA	TGCAGCGTAGGAACAGGGGAAGGTGAGCAGTTCTTC	CSVGTGEGEQFF
NA	TRBV18	TRBJ2-1	NA	TGTGCCAGCTCACCAGAACTCGTTGTAGAGCAGTTCTTC	CASSPELVVEQFF
TRBD2	TRBV11-3	TRBJ2-7	NA	TGTGCCAGCAGCTTGATCGGACTAGACCACGAGCAGTACTTC	CASSLIGLDHEQYF
TRBD1	TRBV7-2	TRBJ1-4	NA	TGTGCCAGCAGCACCAGGGGGGCAGGGCGTGGTGAAAAACTGTTTTTT	CASSTRGAGRGEKLFF
TRBD1	TRBV7-6	TRBJ1-3	NA	TGTGCCAGCAGCAAACAGGGGGCAGGGACTGGAAACACCATATATTTT	CASSKQGAGTGNTIYF
NA	TRBV5-1	TRBJ2-3	NA	TGCGCCTCCACGATAAATTCGGGAGACACGCAGTATTTT	CASTINSGDTQYF
NA	TRBV7-2	TRBJ1-6	NA	TGTGCCAGCAGCTTAAGGGGGGGGTTAGATTCACCCCTCCACTTT	CASSLRGGLDSPLHF
NA	TRBV7-2	TRBJ1-2	NA	TGTGCCAGCAGCTCTGGGCCTGAAAACTATGGCTACACCTTC	CASSSGPENYGYTF
TRBD1	TRBV7-2	TRBJ1-2	NA	TGTGCCAGCAGCTTCCGGGACAGGAACTATGGCTACACCTTC	CASSFRDRNYGYTF
NA	TRBV5-1	TRBJ1-5	NA	TGCGCCAGCAGCAAGACAGGTATCCCCAATCAGCCCCAGCATTTT	CASSKTGIPNQPQHF
NA	TRBV2	TRBJ1-3	once	TGTGCCAGCAGCGAACAGGTGAACTCTGGAAACACCATATATTTT	CASSEQVNSGNTIYF
NA	TRBV2	TRBJ1-2	NA	TGTGCCAGCAGTGGGGGACTCATGGTTGGCTACACCTTC	CASSGGLMVGYTF
TRBD1	TRBV30	TRBJ1-1	few	TGTGCCTGGAGCAGGGACAGCGCTGAAGCTTTCTTT	CAWSRDSAEAFF
NA	TRBV9	TRBJ2-1	NA	TGTGCCAGCAGCCCTGGACAGCTTGAGGGTAATGAGCAGTTCTTC	CASSPGQLEGNEQFF
TRBD2	TRBV5-1	TRBJ2-1	NA	TGCGCCAGCAGCTTGGTTAGCGGGAGTATCGTGTCCTACAATGAGCAGTTCTTC	CASSLVSGSIVSYNEQFF
TRBD1	TRBV6-6	TRBJ1-2	NA	TGTGCCAGCAGCCACAGGGGTACTGGCTACACCTTC	CASSHRGTGYTF
NA	TRBV11-2	TRBJ2-7	NA	TGTGCCAGCAGCTTGGGCGCAGTCTTCTACGAGCAGTACTTC	CASSLGAVFYEQYF
NA	TRBV4-2	TRBJ1-6	few	TGTGCCAGCAGCCAAGATCGGAATTCACCCCTCCACTTT	CASSQDRNSPLHF
NA	TRBV7-8	TRBJ2-1	NA	TGTGCCAGCAGCTTAACGCAGGGGACGACAGGTAGCTCCTACAATGAGCAGTTCTTC	CASSLTQGTTGSSYNEQFF
TRBD1	TRBV30	TRBJ1-5	NA	TGTGCCTGGAGGGGACAGGGGGGTCAGCCCCAGCATTTT	CAWRGQGGQPQHF
TRBD1	TRBV19	TRBJ1-5	NA	TGTGCCAGTAGTACAGAATACAGGGGTGGCAATCAGCCCCAGCATTTT	CASSTEYRGGNQPQHF
TRBD2	TRBV3-1/TRBV3-2	TRBJ2-1	NA	TGTGCCAGCAGCCAAATTGCCGGGGGGGCCGTCGTCTTC	CASSQIAGGAVVF
NA	TRBV19	TRBJ1-5	NA	TGTGCCAGTAATGGGCAAAACCATGGGCAGCCCCAGCATTTT	CASNGQNHGQPQHF
NA	TRBV6-5	TRBJ2-7	NA	TGTGCCAGCAGGCCGACAGTTTCCTACGAGCAGTACTTC	CASRPTVSYEQYF
TRBD1	TRBV18	TRBJ2-5	NA	TGTGCCAGCTCACCCGGGACAGGGATCGTGACCCAGTACTTC	CASSPGTGIVTQYF
NA	TRBV4-3	TRBJ2-5	NA	TGCGCCAGCAGCGACCGGGTCCAAGAGACCCAGTACTTC	CASSDRVQETQYF
TRBD1	TRBV7-2	TRBJ2-3	NA	TGTGCCAGCAGCCCGGGACAGGGTTTGGGTACGCAGTATTTT	CASSPGQGLGTQYF
TRBD1	TRBV4-2	TRBJ2-7	NA	TGTGCCAGCAGCCAGAGGACAGGGGGCCTTGGCGAGCAGTACTTC	CASSQRTGGLGEQYF
NA	TRBV5-1	TRBJ2-7	NA	TGCGCCAGCAGCTTGGGGTGGAGGGCGACAGGGAACCACGAGCAGTACTTC	CASSLGWRATGNHEQYF
NA	TRBV6-5	TRBJ2-1	NA	TGTGCCACGTATCAGGGGCGGACCTACAATGAGCAGTTCTTC	CATYQGRTYNEQFF
NA	TRBV19	TRBJ1-5	NA	TGTGCCAGTAGTACGGTATGGCAGCCCCAGCATTTT	CASSTVWQPQHF
NA	TRBV5-1	TRBJ1-2	NA	TGCGCCAGCAGCTTGGTACCACCGGGAACTAACTATGGCTACACCTTC	CASSLVPPGTNYGYTF
NA	TRBV9	TRBJ2-3	NA	TGTGCCAGCAGCGTATTTCAGAGGGAGCAAGATACGCAGTATTTT	CASSVFQREQDTQYF
TRBD2	TRBV29-1	TRBJ2-5	NA	TGCAGCGTTGGGGCTAGCGGGATTCCAGAGACCCAGTACTTC	CSVGASGIPETQYF
TRBD1	TRBV4-2	TRBJ2-1	NA	TGTGCCAGCAGCCAAGATTGGAAAGAGGGGGCCAGCTCCTACAATGAGCAGTTCTTC	CASSQDWKEGASSYNEQFF
NA	TRBV19	TRBJ1-5	NA	TGTGCCAGTAGTATTTCACAGGTCGATCAGCCCCAGCATTTT	CASSISQVDQPQHF
NA	TRBV6-1	TRBJ1-1	NA	TGTGCCAGCAGTGAAGCTCGAGGGGGGGTGCGCACTGAAGCTTTCTTT	CASSEARGGVRTEAFF
NA	TRBV12-3/TRBV12-4	TRBJ1-3	NA	TGTGCCAGCAGTTCCGGTTTCGGACAATATTTT	CASSSGFGQYF
NA	TRBV5-1	TRBJ1-2	NA	TGCGCCCGCAGCTTGGGGACCGGGGGGGAAGGCTACACCTTC	CARSLGTGGEGYTF
TRBD1	TRBV6-5	TRBJ2-5	NA	TGTGCCAGCAGTCGGACAGGGAACCAAGAGACCCAGTACTTC	CASSRTGNQETQYF
TRBD1	TRBV19	TRBJ1-5	NA	TGTGCCAGTATGGGGACAGGGGGTAGCAATCAGCCCCAGCATTTT	CASMGTGGSNQPQHF
NA	TRBV19	TRBJ2-1	NA	TGTGCCAGTAGTATACAGTATGGCAGATCAAATGAGCAGTTCTTC	CASSIQYGRSNEQFF
TRBD2	TRBV28	TRBJ2-2	NA	TGTGCCAGCAGTTTATGGCTAGCGGGAGGGCCGAACACCGGGGAGCTGTTTTTT	CASSLWLAGGPNTGELFF
NA	TRBV12-3/TRBV12-4	TRBJ1-4	NA	TGTGCCAGCAGTGCGGGGAGAAATGAAAAACTGTTTTTT	CASSAGRNEKLFF
TRBD1	TRBV24-1	TRBJ1-2	NA	TGTGCCACCAGTGATTTTTCACGACAGGGCCTTCTCTACACCTTC	CATSDFSRQGLLYTF
NA	TRBV6-6	TRBJ2-1	NA	TGTTCCGGCAGTCGGGGCGACGTAAATGAGCAGTTCTTC	CSGSRGDVNEQFF
TRBD1	TRBV6-2/TRBV6-3	TRBJ1-2	NA	TGTGCCAGCAGTTCGTACCCGGGACAGGATTATGGCTACACCTTC	CASSSYPGQDYGYTF
TRBD2	TRBV2	TRBJ2-3	NA	TGTGCCAGCAGGGCTGGGACTAGCGGGGGTAAGACAGATACGCAGTATTTT	CASRAGTSGGKTDTQYF
NA	TRBV13	TRBJ2-7	NA	TGTGCCAGCAGCTTCGGACGGGGGGAGCAGTACTTC	CASSFGRGEQYF
TRBD2	TRBV18	TRBJ2-2	NA	TGTGCCAGCTCACCACGACTAGCAACCGGGGAGCTGTTTTTT	CASSPRLATGELFF
NA	TRBV12-3/TRBV12-4	TRBJ2-1	few	TGTGCCAGCAGTCCGGCGGGGACTGAGCAGTTCTTC	CASSPAGTEQFF
NA	TRBV29-1	TRBJ2-3	NA	TGCAGCGTTAGCCGGGACAGGGTAGCGGGGAAAGATACGCAGTATTTT	CSVSRDRVAGKDTQYF
TRBD1	TRBV14	TRBJ1-2	few	TGTGCCAGCAGCCAATTCATCACAGGGGGAGGCTATGGCTACACCTTC	CASSQFITGGGYGYTF
NA	TRBV14	TRBJ1-3	NA	TGTGCCAGCAGCGTACAGACCTCTGGAAACACCATATATTTT	CASSVQTSGNTIYF
NA	TRBV5-1	TRBJ2-7	NA	TGCGCCAGCAGCTTGGGAGAGTCGGGGCAGTACTTC	CASSLGESGQYF
NA	TRBV5-1	TRBJ1-3	NA	TGCGCCAGCAGCTCGACAGACGGAAACACCATATATTTT	CASSSTDGNTIYF